Listed below are T cell receptor beta chains from one sample, sequenced in a study of blood T cell repertoires in COVID-19. Profiled with immunoSEQ multiplex PCR; TCRdb holds only in-frame clones, not every one. The sample has some 150,000 clones, roughly 80% seen once; the top ten hold 8%. The specimen was peripheral blood. These receptors were obtained from a human donor in a cohort sampled during active COVID-19. Both conserved end residues are part of each CDR3. The D gene is left open where the match is weak. Some rows have no size entry. The others give once, few or many, or a class for an expanded clone.

d_gene	abundance	v_gene	j_gene	CDR3aa	CDR3nt
TRBD1	few	TRBV9	TRBJ2-7	CASSLGQGGNYEQYF	TGTGCCAGCAGCCTGGGACAGGGGGGGAACTACGAGCAGTACTTC
TRBD2	-	TRBV7-9	TRBJ2-1	CASSPSGLPTDEQFF	TGTGCCAGCAGCCCCTCGGGACTACCGACTGATGAGCAGTTCTTC
-	-	TRBV27	TRBJ2-3	CASSSMGSYFSTDTQYF	TGTGCCAGCAGTTCGATGGGCAGCTACTTTAGCACAGATACGCAGTATTTT
-	-	TRBV3-1/TRBV3-2	TRBJ2-6	CASTPRSGANVLTF	TGTGCCAGCACCCCTCGCTCTGGGGCCAACGTCCTGACTTTC
-	-	TRBV3-1/TRBV3-2	TRBJ1-2	CASSHEGYYGYTF	TGTGCCAGCAGCCATGAGGGTTACTATGGCTACACCTTC
TRBD1	once	TRBV5-1	TRBJ2-1	CASSLRTGSSYNEQFF	TGCGCCAGCAGCTTGAGGACAGGATCCTCCTACAATGAGCAGTTCTTC
TRBD1	-	TRBV15	TRBJ1-4	CATSRDGDRDEKLFF	TGTGCCACCAGCAGAGATGGGGACAGGGACGAAAAACTGTTTTTT
-	-	TRBV5-4	TRBJ1-1	CASSLVGTEAFF	TGTGCCAGCAGCTTGGTCGGTACTGAAGCTTTCTTT
-	-	TRBV5-1	TRBJ2-7	CASSLIRDYEQYF	TGCGCCAGCAGCTTGATCAGGGACTACGAGCAGTACTTC
-	-	TRBV5-4	TRBJ1-2	CASSTEVRGYTF	TGTGCCAGCAGCACGGAGGTACGGGGCTACACCTTC
TRBD1	-	TRBV6-6	TRBJ2-7	CASSSRQGQSYEQYF	TGTGCCAGCAGTTCCCGACAGGGCCAATCCTACGAGCAGTACTTC
-	once	TRBV6-5	TRBJ2-7	CASRPPMGRRDEQYF	TGTGCCAGCAGGCCCCCCATGGGGCGCCGGGACGAGCAGTACTTC
-	many	TRBV27	TRBJ1-5	CASSFGRGNQPQHF	TGTGCCAGCAGTTTTGGCAGGGGTAATCAGCCCCAGCATTTT
-	-	TRBV18	TRBJ2-5	CASSPRAAQETQYF	TGTGCCAGCTCACCACGGGCAGCCCAAGAGACCCAGTACTTC
-	-	TRBV6-5	TRBJ1-2	CASSRTSVGYGYTF	TGTGCCAGCAGTCGAACCTCCGTCGGCTATGGCTACACCTTC
TRBD2	-	TRBV2	TRBJ2-3	CASSEASGRVTDTQYF	TGTGCCAGCAGTGAAGCTAGCGGGCGCGTCACAGATACGCAGTATTTT
TRBD1	-	TRBV3-1/TRBV3-2	TRBJ1-4	CASRPLPGTGNEKLFF	TGTGCCAGCAGGCCTCTCCCCGGGACAGGAAATGAAAAACTGTTTTTT
-	-	TRBV5-6	TRBJ1-6	CASSLAQGLGNSPLHF	TGTGCCAGCAGCTTGGCGCAGGGGCTGGGGAATTCACCCCTCCACTTT
-	-	TRBV15	TRBJ1-5	CATSLGRGDQPQHF	TGTGCCACCAGCCTGGGGAGGGGGGATCAGCCCCAGCATTTT
-	once	TRBV28	TRBJ1-1	CASRSQGGLRAEAFF	TGTGCCAGCAGATCCCAAGGGGGTCTACGGGCTGAAGCTTTCTTT
TRBD1	-	TRBV6-5	TRBJ2-6	CASSPGQAGANVLTF	TGTGCCAGCAGTCCCGGACAGGCTGGGGCCAACGTCCTGACTTTC
-	-	TRBV4-1	TRBJ2-7	CASSQDLGRSEQYF	TGCGCCAGCAGCCAAGATCTGGGGAGATCCGAGCAGTACTTC
TRBD1	-	TRBV29-1	TRBJ2-7	CSVSTGGSVYEQYF	TGCAGCGTCTCAACAGGGGGGTCAGTTTACGAGCAGTACTTC
TRBD1	-	TRBV5-1	TRBJ2-2	CASSYNRGDTGELFF	TGCGCCAGCAGCTACAACAGGGGGGACACCGGGGAGCTGTTTTTT
TRBD2	-	TRBV5-1	TRBJ2-4	CASSSGGVDQNIQYF	TGCGCCAGCAGCTCCGGGGGGGTAGACCAAAACATTCAGTACTTC
-	-	TRBV5-1	TRBJ1-2	CASSLGGGSDLYGYTF	TGCGCCAGCAGCTTGGGTGGAGGATCCGATCTCTATGGCTACACCTTC
TRBD2	once	TRBV15	TRBJ2-2	CATRFGGANTGELFF	TGTGCCACCCGCTTTGGGGGGGCGAACACCGGGGAGCTGTTTTTT
-	-	TRBV6-5	TRBJ2-3	CASSSLAGPSTDTQYF	TGTGCCAGCAGTTCCTTGGCGGGTCCAAGCACAGATACGCAGTATTTT
TRBD2	-	TRBV6-5	TRBJ2-3	CASSYLAGESTDTQYF	TGTGCCAGCAGTTACCTAGCGGGGGAATCCACAGATACGCAGTATTTT
-	-	TRBV10-3	TRBJ2-3	CAISDGNRITDTQYF	TGTGCCATCAGTGATGGGAACAGGATCACAGATACGCAGTATTTT
TRBD1	-	TRBV11-2	TRBJ1-3	CASSRLQGASGNTIYF	TGTGCCAGCAGCCGACTTCAGGGGGCGTCGGGAAACACCATATATTTT
-	-	TRBV7-9	TRBJ1-3	CASSSSGQPGNTIYF	TGTGCCAGCAGCTCGTCCGGACAGCCTGGAAACACCATATATTTT
-	-	TRBV7-9	TRBJ2-1	CASSFSHEQFF	TGTGCCAGCAGCTTCTCCCATGAGCAGTTCTTC
-	-	TRBV15	TRBJ1-4	CATQGKGGFEKLFF	TGTGCCACCCAAGGGAAGGGGGGGTTTGAAAAACTGTTTTTT
TRBD1	-	TRBV10-2	TRBJ1-4	CASSESGRGLSNEKLFF	TGCGCCAGCAGTGAGTCAGGCAGGGGGCTTTCTAATGAAAAACTGTTTTTT
-	-	TRBV3-1/TRBV3-2	TRBJ1-2	CASSHTGLLTPNYGYTF	TGTGCCAGCAGCCACACGGGACTCCTGACCCCTAACTATGGCTACACCTTC
TRBD1	-	TRBV27	TRBJ2-1	CASSLSTGSSYNEQFF	TGTGCCAGCAGTTTATCGACAGGGAGCTCCTACAATGAGCAGTTCTTC
-	-	TRBV9	TRBJ1-2	CASSPNTGVHGYTF	TGTGCCAGCAGCCCAAACACGGGGGTGCATGGCTACACCTTC
TRBD1	-	TRBV5-6	TRBJ2-2	CASSPGQGRTGELFF	TGTGCCAGCAGCCCGGGACAGGGAAGAACCGGGGAGCTGTTTTTT
TRBD1	-	TRBV6-1	TRBJ1-2	CASSEGTVDGYTF	TGTGCCAGCAGTGAGGGGACAGTGGATGGCTACACCTTC
TRBD1	many	TRBV10-3	TRBJ1-1	CAIRGQGFGTEAFF	TGTGCCATCAGAGGACAGGGTTTTGGCACTGAAGCTTTCTTT
-	-	TRBV28	TRBJ2-1	CASSPVAANEQFF	TGTGCCAGCAGTCCAGTGGCTGCTAATGAGCAGTTCTTC
-	-	TRBV5-4	TRBJ1-1	CASSWGGRGLTEAFF	TGTGCCAGCAGCTGGGGGGGACGGGGGCTCACTGAAGCTTTCTTT